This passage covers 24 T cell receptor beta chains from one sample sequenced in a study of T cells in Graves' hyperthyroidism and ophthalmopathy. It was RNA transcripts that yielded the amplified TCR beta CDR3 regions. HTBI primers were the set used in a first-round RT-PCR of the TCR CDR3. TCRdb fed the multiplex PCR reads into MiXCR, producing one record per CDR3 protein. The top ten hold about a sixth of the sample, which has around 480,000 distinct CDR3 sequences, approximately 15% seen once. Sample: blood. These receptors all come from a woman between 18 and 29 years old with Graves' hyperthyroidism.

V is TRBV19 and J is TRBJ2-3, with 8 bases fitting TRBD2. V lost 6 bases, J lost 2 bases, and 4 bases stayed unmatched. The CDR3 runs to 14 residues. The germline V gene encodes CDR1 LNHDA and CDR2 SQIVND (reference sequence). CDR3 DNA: TGTGCCAGTAGCCGTAGCGGGATCACAGATACGCAGTATTTT. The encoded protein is CASSRSGITDTQYF.

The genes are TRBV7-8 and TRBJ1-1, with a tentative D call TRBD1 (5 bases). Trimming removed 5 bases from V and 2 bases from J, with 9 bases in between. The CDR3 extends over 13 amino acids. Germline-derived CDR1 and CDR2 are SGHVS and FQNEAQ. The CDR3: CASSRTRNTEAFF. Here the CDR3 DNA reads TGTGCCAGCAGCCGGACACGAAACACTGAAGCTTTCTTT.

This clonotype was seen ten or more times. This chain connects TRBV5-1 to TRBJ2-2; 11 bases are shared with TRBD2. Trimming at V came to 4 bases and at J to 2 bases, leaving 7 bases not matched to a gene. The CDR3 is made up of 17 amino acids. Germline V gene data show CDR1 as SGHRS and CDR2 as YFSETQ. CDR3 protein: CASSIVAGGSNTGELFF. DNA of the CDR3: TGCGCCAGCAGCATCGTAGCGGGAGGGAGCAACACCGGGGAGCTGTTTTTT. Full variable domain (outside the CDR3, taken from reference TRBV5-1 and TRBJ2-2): KAGVTQTPRYLIKTRGQQVTLSCSPISGHRSVSWYQQTPGQGLQFLFEYFSETQRNKGNFPGRFSGRQFSNSRSEMNVSTLELGDSALYLCASSIVAGGSNTGELFFGEGSRLTVL.

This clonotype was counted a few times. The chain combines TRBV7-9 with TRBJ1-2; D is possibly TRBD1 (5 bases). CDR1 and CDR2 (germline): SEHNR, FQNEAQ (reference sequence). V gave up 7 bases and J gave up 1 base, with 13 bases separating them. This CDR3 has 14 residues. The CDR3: CASTDTGLNYGYTF. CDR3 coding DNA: TGTGCCAGCACGGATACAGGCCTTAACTATGGCTACACCTTC.

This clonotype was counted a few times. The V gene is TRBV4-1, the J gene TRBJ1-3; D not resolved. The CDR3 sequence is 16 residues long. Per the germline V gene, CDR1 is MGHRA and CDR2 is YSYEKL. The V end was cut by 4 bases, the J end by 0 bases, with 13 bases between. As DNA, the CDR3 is TGCGCCAGCAGCCCGGGCAGGCTGGTCTCTGGAAACACCATATATTTT. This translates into CASSPGRLVSGNTIYF.

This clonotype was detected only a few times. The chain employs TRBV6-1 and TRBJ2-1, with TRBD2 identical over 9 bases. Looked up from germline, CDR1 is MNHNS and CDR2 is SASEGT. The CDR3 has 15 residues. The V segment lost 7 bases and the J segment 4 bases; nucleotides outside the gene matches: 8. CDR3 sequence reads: CASIGAGGPYNEQFF. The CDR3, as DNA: TGTGCCAGCATCGGGGCGGGAGGGCCTTACAATGAGCAGTTCTTC.

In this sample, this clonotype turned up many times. CDR3 sequence (DNA): TGTGCCAGCAGCTTGGTTCAGGGTATTCAAGAGACCCAGTACTTC. Its translation is CASSLVQGIQETQYF. The chain recombines TRBV5-5 with TRBJ2-5; TRBD1 is a possible D gene (5 bases). Germline CDR1 reads SGHKS; CDR2 reads YYEKEE (reference sequence). Trimming took off 0 bases at V and 2 bases at J, with 11 bases between the two ends. The CDR3 contains 15 residues.

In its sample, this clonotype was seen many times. The CDR3 loop is CASSQDGVGAFLYEQYF. The CDR3 DNA reads TGTGCCAGCAGCCAAGATGGGGTAGGGGCATTTCTCTACGAGCAGTACTTC. This chain connects TRBV4-2 to TRBJ2-7; the D gene is possibly TRBD1 (5 bases). The V end lost 0 bases, the J end lost 3 bases, and 18 bases lay between the germline ends. Germline CDR1 and CDR2: LGHNA and YNFKEQ. The CDR3 contains 17 residues.

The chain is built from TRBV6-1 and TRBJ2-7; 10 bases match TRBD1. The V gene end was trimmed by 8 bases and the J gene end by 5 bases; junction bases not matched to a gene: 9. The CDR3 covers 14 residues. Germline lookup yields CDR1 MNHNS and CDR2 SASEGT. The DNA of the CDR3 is TGTGCCAGCGGAGCGGGACAGGGGTTTGACGAGCAGTACTTC. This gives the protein CASGAGQGFDEQYF.

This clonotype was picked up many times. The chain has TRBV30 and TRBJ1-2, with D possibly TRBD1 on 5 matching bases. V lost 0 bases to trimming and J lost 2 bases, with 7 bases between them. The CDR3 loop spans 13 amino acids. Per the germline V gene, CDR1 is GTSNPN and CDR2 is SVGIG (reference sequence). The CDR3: CAWSVQVNYGYTF. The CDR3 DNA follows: TGTGCCTGGAGTGTACAGGTGAACTATGGCTACACCTTC.

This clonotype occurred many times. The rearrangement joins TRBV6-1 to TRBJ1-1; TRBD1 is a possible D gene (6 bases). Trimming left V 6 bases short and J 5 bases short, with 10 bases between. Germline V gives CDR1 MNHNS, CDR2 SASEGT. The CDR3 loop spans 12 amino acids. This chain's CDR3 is CASRPQGTEAFF. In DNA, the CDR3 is TGTGCCAGCAGACCCCAGGGGACTGAAGCTTTCTTT.

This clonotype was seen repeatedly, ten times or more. The CDR3 protein is CATSDTWDSSSTDTQYF. The CDR3 DNA is TGTGCCACCAGTGACACCTGGGACAGCTCTAGCACAGATACGCAGTATTTT. The rearrangement links TRBV24-1 to TRBJ2-3; TRBD1 matches 7 bases. The ends lost 4 bases at V and 0 bases at J; junction bases unmatched: 9. CDR3 length: 17 amino acids. From germline, CDR1 is KGHDR and CDR2 SFDVKD.

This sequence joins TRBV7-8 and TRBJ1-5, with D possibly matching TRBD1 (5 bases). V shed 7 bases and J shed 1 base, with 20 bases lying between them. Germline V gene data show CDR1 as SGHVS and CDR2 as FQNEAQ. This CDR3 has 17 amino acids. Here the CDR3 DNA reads TGTGCCAGCACGATTTCGACAGTTAGAGGGAGCAATCAGCCCCAGCATTTT. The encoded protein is CASTISTVRGSNQPQHF.

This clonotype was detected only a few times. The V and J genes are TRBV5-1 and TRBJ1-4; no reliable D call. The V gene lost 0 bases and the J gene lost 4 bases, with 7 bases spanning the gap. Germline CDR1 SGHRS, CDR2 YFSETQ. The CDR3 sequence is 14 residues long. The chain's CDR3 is CASSLANSNEKLFF. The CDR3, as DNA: TGCGCCAGCAGCTTGGCGAACAGTAATGAAAAACTGTTTTTT.

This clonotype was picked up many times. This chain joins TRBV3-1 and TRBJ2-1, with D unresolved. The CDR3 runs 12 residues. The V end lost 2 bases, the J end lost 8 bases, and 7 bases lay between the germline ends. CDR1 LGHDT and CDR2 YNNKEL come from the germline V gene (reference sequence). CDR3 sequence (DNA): TGTGCCAGCAGCCAAATGGTGTATGAGCAGTTCTTC. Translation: CASSQMVYEQFF.

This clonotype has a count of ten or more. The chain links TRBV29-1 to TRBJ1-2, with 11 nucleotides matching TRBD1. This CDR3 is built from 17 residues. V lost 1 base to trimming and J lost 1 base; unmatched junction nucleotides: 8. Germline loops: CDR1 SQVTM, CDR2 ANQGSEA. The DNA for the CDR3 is TGCAGCGTTGAAGGTCCCGGGACAGGGGGGATTAACTATGGCTACACCTTC. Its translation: CSVEGPGTGGINYGYTF.

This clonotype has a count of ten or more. The DNA for the CDR3 is TGTGCCAGCAGCTTTATGGGAACTGAAGCTTTCTTT. Amino acid sequence: CASSFMGTEAFF. V is TRBV11-2 and J is TRBJ1-1; D call uncertain. Germline-derived CDR1 and CDR2 are SGHAT and FQNNGV. V lost 3 bases and J 5 bases, leaving 7 bases between the germline ends. The CDR3 contains 12 residues. The complete variable domain, with remaining parts taken from reference TRBV11-2 and TRBJ1-1, reads EAGVAQSPRYKIIEKRQSVAFWCNPISGHATLYWYQQILGQGPKLLIQFQNNGVVDDSQLPKDRFSAERLKGVDSTLKIQPAKLEDSAVYLCASSFMGTEAFFGQGTRLTVV.

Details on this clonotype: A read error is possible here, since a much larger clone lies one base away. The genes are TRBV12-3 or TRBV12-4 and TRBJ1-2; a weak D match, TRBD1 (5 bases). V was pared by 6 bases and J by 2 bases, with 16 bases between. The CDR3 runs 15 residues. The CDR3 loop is CASRPGGSWNYGYTF. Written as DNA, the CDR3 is TGTGCCAGCAGACCGGGGGGTTCTTGGAACTATGGCTACACCTTC.

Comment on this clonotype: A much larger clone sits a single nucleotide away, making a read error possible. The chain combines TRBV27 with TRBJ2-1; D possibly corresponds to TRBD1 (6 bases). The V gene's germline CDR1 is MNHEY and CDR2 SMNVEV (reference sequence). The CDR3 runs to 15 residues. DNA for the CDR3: TGTGCCCGCAGTCCGGGACAATGGGAAGGAAGTGAGCAGTTCTTC. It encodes CARSPGQWEGSEQFF.

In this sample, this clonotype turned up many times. CDR3 DNA: TGCGCCAGCAGCTTGGTTGATTCACCCCTCCACTTT. Amino acids: CASSLVDSPLHF. This chain uses TRBV5-1 with TRBJ1-6; no clear D gene. Trimming shortened V by 0 bases and J by 8 bases, and 3 bases separated the two germline ends. There are 12 residues in the CDR3. From germline, CDR1 is SGHRS and CDR2 YFSETQ.

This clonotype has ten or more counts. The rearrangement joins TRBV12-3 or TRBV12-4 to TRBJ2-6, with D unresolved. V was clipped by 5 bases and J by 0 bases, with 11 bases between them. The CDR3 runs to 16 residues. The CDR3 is CASSMRQYSGANVLTF. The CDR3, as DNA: TGTGCCAGCAGTATGAGACAATACTCTGGGGCCAACGTCCTGACTTTC.

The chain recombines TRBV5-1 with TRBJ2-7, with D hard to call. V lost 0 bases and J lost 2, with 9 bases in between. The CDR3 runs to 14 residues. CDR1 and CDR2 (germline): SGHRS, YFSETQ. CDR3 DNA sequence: TGCGCCAGCAGCTTGGATCAGGATACCTACGAGCAGTACGTC. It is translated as CASSLDQDTYEQYV.

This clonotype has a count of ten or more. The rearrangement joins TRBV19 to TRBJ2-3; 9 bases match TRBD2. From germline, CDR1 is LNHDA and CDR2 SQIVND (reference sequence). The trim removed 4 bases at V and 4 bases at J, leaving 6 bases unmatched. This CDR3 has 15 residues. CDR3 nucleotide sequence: TGTGCCAGTAGTACACTAGCGGGTTCGGCAGATACGCAGTATTTT. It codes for CASSTLAGSADTQYF.

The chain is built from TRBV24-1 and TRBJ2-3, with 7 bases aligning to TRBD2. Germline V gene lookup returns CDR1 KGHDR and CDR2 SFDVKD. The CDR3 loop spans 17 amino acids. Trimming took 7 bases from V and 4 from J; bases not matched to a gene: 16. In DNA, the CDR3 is TGTGCCACCAGCCCTCGGGGGGTAGCGGAAGGATCAGATACGCAGTATTTT. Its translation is CATSPRGVAEGSDTQYF.